The entry below gives a single T cell receptor beta chain sequence along with its context. Its recognized antigen is unknown. Base qualities are not recorded, but no much larger clone differs from it by a single base. The data originate from a study of T cell responses to AZD1222 COVID-19 vaccine (dated by TCRdb to about 2021). About the study as a whole: AZD1222 recipients with second doses at about 4 weeks or about 12 weeks were pooled, because spike-specific TCR depth and breadth did not differ between schedules. TCR sequencing was performed for some 250 trial participants, of whom some 200 were given two doses of AZD1222 and around 25 were given two doses of MenACWY control vaccine. Trial participants were enrolled by age into 18-55, 56-69 and 70-plus year subgroups, with 148, 28 and 57 TCR-sequenced participants respectively. What the research found in general, with its limitations: The 56-69-year group was small, and its depth increase did not reach significance, likely because of low power. A significant rise in spike-specific TCR breadth and depth was observed after two AZD1222 doses relative to day 0 and relative to MenACWY recipients. Reportedly, almost half of the unique spike-specific TCRs recognized epitopes lying outside the regions that are mutated in the B.1.351 and B.1.1.7 variants. Because no samples from the day 14 peak response were available, repertoires could be characterized only after the peak T cell response. CD4 TCRs associated with the vaccine covered the entire spike protein, and the dominant responses were in regions 160-218 and 743-854. Participants were mostly white British, with more females than males. The authors suggested clonal diversity may have been underestimated. Conclusions about previously exposed vaccinees were limited because only a handful of AZD1222 recipients were SARS-CoV-2 seropositive at baseline.

Reading the label with the study, this specimen's time point is: baseline before first vaccination. Vaccinee samples came from UK trials COV001 and COV002, including a single-blind randomized controlled phase 2/3 trial of AZD1222 (ChAdOx1 nCoV-19) in healthy adults. Trial participant PBMC samples were collected at day 0 and day 28 after the second dose for TCRbeta chain sequencing. The CDR3 regions of human TCRbeta chains were analyzed by immunosequencing. The source study handled its data this way. Repertoire TCRs were checked for matches against a reference library of SARS-CoV-2-specific TCRs that had been generated using the MIRA antigen-specificity platform. Breadth meant the fraction of unique TCRs that were SARS-CoV-2-associated, whereas depth meant the fraction of total T cells that were SARS-CoV-2-associated. Using the MIRA data, each spike-specific TCR was mapped to the spike region that the TCR reacts to and placed in a CD4 or CD8 class. Log10-transformed breadth and depth values were compared by one-way ANOVA with Sidak's multiple comparisons tests. Imported from immuneACCESS, the table was reduced by TCRdb to in-frame sequences with V and J called. These copies leave out some clones; in studies compared against another copy, an unresolved V gene accounts for under half, and the cause of the remainder is not known. That table supplies the V and J calls and clone size; D and trimming were determined from the DNA. In all, the sample holds about 85,000 clones, and about 86% of those were seen once. Clones ranked in the top ten supply about 7% of the sample.

The germline V end is reduced by 6 bases and the J end by 2 bases; junction bases left unmatched: 7. Taken from the germline V gene, the CDR1 and CDR2 loops are MNHEY and SVGAGI. The cysteine opens and the phenylalanine closes a CDR3 of 14 amino acids. Only the CDR3 DNA is retained, 42 bases long and in frame from the first base. This clonotype was sampled from an adult in good health. The sample consisted of peripheral blood, taken on day 0 of AZD1222 vaccination. The chain was built from TRBV6-5 and TRBJ2-7; 7 bases in the middle match TRBD2. The DNA is TGTGCCAGCAGAAACGGGGCGGGGGCCTACGAGCAGTACTTC. Its product reads: CASRNGAGAYEQYF.